The 9 T cell receptor beta chains reported below all come from one sample, sequenced in a study of blood T cell repertoires in COVID-19. Sequenced by immunoSEQ multiplex PCR; TCRdb stores in-frame clones only, minus some. The sample consists of tens of thousands of clones, 85% to 90% of them appearing once. Sample: peripheral blood. The source of these receptors is an elderly woman with acute or convalescent COVID-19.

The chain combines TRBV5-8 with TRBJ1-2; 8 bases align to TRBD1. The CDR3 consists of 13 residues. Germline V lookup: CDR1 SGHTS, CDR2 YDEGEE. V dropped 4 bases and J dropped 8; count of bases not matched to a gene: 7. Here the CDR3 reads CASSRRTGPGYTF. CDR3 coding DNA: TGTGCCAGCAGCCGGAGGACAGGGCCCGGCTACACCTTC.

This chain uses TRBV7-9 with TRBJ2-1; weak D call: TRBD2 (6 bases). The CDR3 totals 15 residues. V was pared by 1 base and J by 8 bases, with 15 bases between. Germline V gene data show CDR1 as SEHNR and CDR2 as FQNEAQ (reference sequence). In nucleotides, the CDR3 is TGTGCCAGCAGCTTAGGGCTAGCCGGGGAGGATGAGCAGTTCTTC. It specifies CASSLGLAGEDEQFF.

V usage is TRBV21-1 and J usage is TRBJ2-7; TRBD1 is taken as the D call from the table, unchecked against the DNA. TRBV21-1 is tagged as a pseudogene. The CDR3 contains 11 residues. The CDR3: CASSKVAEQYF. The CDR3 nucleotides are TGTGCCAGCAGCAAAGTGGCCGAGCAGTACTTC.

V usage is TRBV7-9 and J usage is TRBJ1-4; 8 bases are a match to TRBD1. The CDR3 spans 16 residues. Trimming at V came to 2 bases and at J to 7 bases, leaving 9 bases not matched to a gene. The germline V gene has CDR1 SEHNR and CDR2 FQNEAQ (reference sequence). This CDR3 reads CASSLWGRGRSEKLFF. In DNA, the CDR3 is TGTGCCAGCAGCTTATGGGGCAGGGGGCGAAGTGAAAAACTGTTTTTT.

The chain links TRBV19 to TRBJ1-2, with D maybe TRBD1 (5 bases). The CDR3 is 15 residues long. Germline-derived CDR1 and CDR2 are LNHDA and SQIVND (reference sequence). V was trimmed by 4 bases and J by 0 bases, leaving 12 bases between them. CDR3 sequence: CASSNKGFANYGYTF. Written as DNA, the CDR3 is TGTGCCAGTAGTAATAAGGGGTTTGCTAACTATGGCTACACCTTC.

This clone was seen once. The chain uses TRBV29-1 and TRBJ1-1; a possible D gene is TRBD1 (5 bases). Germline CDR1 is SQVTM and CDR2 is ANQGSEA. V lost 8 bases and J 0 bases, leaving 19 bases between the germline ends. This CDR3 is 15 amino acids long. CDR3 sequence reads: CSLAGQGNMNTEAFF. The CDR3 DNA reads as TGCAGCCTCGCGGGGCAGGGAAACATGAACACTGAAGCTTTCTTT. The complete variable domain, with remaining parts taken from reference TRBV29-1 and TRBJ1-1, reads SAVISQKPSRDICQRGTSLTIQCQVDSQVTMMFWYRQQPGQSLTLIATANQGSEATYESGFVIDKFPISRPNLTFSTLTVSNMSPEDSSIYLCSLAGQGNMNTEAFFGQGTRLTVV.

The J gene is TRBJ2-7, the V gene TRBV27; 7 bases map to TRBD2. The CDR3 totals 15 residues. The junction had 7 bases not matched to a gene; V was cut back by 5 bases and J by 0 bases. CDR1 and CDR2 from the germline V gene are MNHEY and SMNVEV (reference sequence). The CDR3 DNA sequence: TGTGCCAGCAGTGATCGTCTAGCGGTCTCCTACGAGCAGTACTTC. Protein sequence: CASSDRLAVSYEQYF.

This chain joins TRBV28 and TRBJ1-2, with D perhaps matching TRBD1 (5 bases). Germline V gives CDR1 MDHEN, CDR2 SYDVKM. There are 14 residues in the CDR3. Trimming took 4 bases from V and 5 from J, leaving 14 bases between them. CDR3 sequence: CASSSGGAVYGYTF. The CDR3 DNA follows: TGTGCCAGCAGTTCCGGTGGGGCAGTTTATGGCTACACCTTC.

This clone came up once. V usage is TRBV9 and J usage is TRBJ2-3; D is uncertain. V was trimmed by 3 bases and J by 14 bases, leaving 22 bases between them. CDR3 size: 14 residues. Germline CDR1 is SGDLS and CDR2 is YYNGEE. The chain's CDR3 is CASSASSEAPSGYF. The CDR3, as DNA: TGTGCCAGCAGCGCGAGCAGTGAGGCCCCCTCGGGGTATTTT.